The present TCR beta chain was sequenced within a study of PD-L1 blockade in urothelial cancer (dated by TCRdb to the late 2010s). Turning to the overall study: All patients started therapy around 2014 and received atezolizumab 1,200 mg intravenously every 3 weeks. About 90% of the 29 patients were males with bladder-origin urothelial cancer, and about 65% of the 29 reported a prior smoking history. Patients had an ECOG performance status of 0 or 1 and had received between 0 and 3 prior chemotherapy regimens. Blood samples were analyzed at 3 weeks after treatment start (second dose) and at 6 weeks after treatment start. A median of about 140,000 T cells and 65,000 to 90,000 unique TCRs was obtained from blood samples, and a median clonality of about 0.08 was observed. The study, an exploratory multi-omic analysis, examined somatic, immune and clinical correlates of response to PD-L1 blockade with atezolizumab in urothelial cancer. Pretreatment tumor samples, along with matched peripheral blood collected serially before and after atezolizumab treatment, underwent TCR sequencing. Durable clinical benefit was defined as a progression-free survival longer than 6 months, and TCR features were additionally tested against progression-free survival and overall survival. Whole exome sequencing and RNA sequencing of pretreatment tumors were performed alongside TCR sequencing in the same patients. Durable clinical benefit was achieved by nine patients and was not achieved by 20 patients. Pretreatment blood TCR-seq was available for twenty-nine patients, at least one posttreatment blood collection was obtained for about 25 patients, and tumor TCR-seq was available for about 25 patients. What the study reported, not specific to this receptor: Because the sample size was small (n ≈ 30) and many exploratory analyses were performed, the results are intended to be hypothesis-generating. Improved progression-free and overall survival was associated with having pretreatment peripheral blood TCR clonality below the median. Patients with durable benefit showed greater expansion of tumor-associated TCR clones in peripheral blood 3 weeks after starting treatment (n ≈ 21, p = 0.022).

To estimate absolute template abundance from read counts, synthetic TCR analog templates were spiked into each PCR. The immunoSEQ assay used bias-controlled V and J gene primers to amplify TCRbeta CDR3 regions from genomic DNA. Sequencing of rearranged TCRbeta segments was done at approximately 20X coverage. As for how the authors treated the data: Sequencing errors were corrected by clustering and CDR3s were annotated against IMGT to assign V, D and J genes. Only productive TCRbeta rearrangements were used in downstream analyses, excluding out-of-frame or stop-codon sequences. Clonality was calculated as one minus the Shannon entropy normalized by the log of the number of unique productive sequences. Fisher's exact test with Benjamini-Hochberg correction, using a cutoff of adjusted p below 0.01, was how clones that differed between time points or between blood and tumor were identified. In TCRdb, the immuneACCESS table is reduced to in-frame sequences with V and J assigned. These tables do not hold every clone; where another copy was compared, an unresolved V gene accounts for under half, and the others remain unexplained. The V and J calls and the clone size are those of that table, but D and trimming were determined from the DNA. Counted in this sample were about 130,000 clones; roughly 83% of them appeared once. In total, the top ten clones hold 2% to 2.5% of the sample.

The time point label, read with the paper, signifies: peripheral blood 6 weeks after treatment start. A cohort of about 30 patients with locally advanced or metastatic urothelial carcinoma, treated at Memorial Sloan Kettering on a trial protocol, was included. Peripheral blood mononuclear cells were collected pretreatment and during treatment, with between 1 and 8 total time points obtained per patient. The Qiagen DNeasy Blood extraction kit was used to purify genomic DNA from total PBMCs and from tumor samples. PBMCs were collected pretreatment and during treatment and were isolated and stored as previously described. Trimming leaves V shorter by 3 bases and J shorter by 6 bases, with the junction holding 7 bases beyond the gene matches. Counted from cysteine to phenylalanine, this CDR3 has 14 amino acids. Just CDR3 DNA is preserved here, 42 bases in frame from base 1. For CDR1 and CDR2, the germline V gene lists SGHAT and FQNNGV.

Turning to this clone: The clone's antigen remains unknown. Per-base qualities were not stored, and no clone one base away is much larger.

The chain employs TRBV11-2 and TRBJ2-7, and 8 junctional nucleotides match TRBD1. The source was PBMCs, collected around atezolizumab (anti-PD-L1) treatment. This receptor was obtained from a man in his forties or fifties with urothelial cancer. The nucleotides read TGTGCCAGCAGCTTCGACAGGGGTCCGTTCGAGCAGTACTTC. It specifies CASSFDRGPFEQYF.